The 25 T cell receptor beta chains below come from one sample, sequenced in a study of blood T cell repertoires in COVID-19. Profiling relied on immunoSEQ multiplex PCR, and the TCRdb table lists in-frame clones only, not all of them. The sample includes about 70,000 clones, around 87% seen only once; the top ten take approximately 12%. Sequencing was done on a sample of peripheral blood. These receptors all come from a human donor in a cohort sampled during active COVID-19.

The chain carries TRBV29-1 and TRBJ2-5; 8 bases line up with TRBD1. The CDR3 extends over 14 amino acids. With 6 bases clipped from V and 4 bases from J, the junction kept 10 bases outside the gene matches. Germline assignment: CDR1 SQVTM and CDR2 ANQGSEA. The CDR3 spells CSVVGTGTGETQYF. CDR3 coding DNA: TGCAGCGTGGTCGGGACCGGGACAGGAGAGACCCAGTACTTC.

The DNA for the CDR3 is TGTGCCAGCCGGGTTTTACTGCAAGAGACCCAGTACTTC. This gives the protein CASRVLLQETQYF. The chain combines TRBV21-1 with TRBJ2-5; no check of the table's D call, TRBD2, against the DNA was made. TRBV21-1 is classified as a pseudogene. This CDR3 comprises 13 residues.

The rearrangement links TRBV3-1 (or the pseudogene TRBV3-2) to TRBJ1-2, with D tentatively TRBD1 (6 bases). Germline CDR1 and CDR2: LGHDT and YNNKEL (reference sequence). CDR3 length: 14 amino acids. The V and J ends lost 1 base and 4 bases respectively, with 10 bases between them. This CDR3 is CASSQGGGGYGYTF. The CDR3 DNA reads as TGTGCCAGCAGCCAAGGGGGGGGCGGCTATGGCTACACCTTC.

The chain combines TRBV30 with TRBJ1-5; no clear D. This CDR3 region has 14 residues. V lost 0 bases to trimming and J lost 7 bases, with 13 bases between them. The germline V gene encodes CDR1 GTSNPN and CDR2 SVGIG (reference sequence). As DNA, the CDR3 is TGTGCCTGGAGTGTAGGTCAGGTGGTCCAGCCCCAGCATTTT. This translates into CAWSVGQVVQPQHF.

The genes are TRBV6-5 and TRBJ1-2; 8 bases are shared with TRBD1. The junction had 7 bases not matched to a gene; V was cut back by 8 bases and J by 5 bases. CDR3 length: 13 residues. The germline gives CDR1 MNHEY, CDR2 SVGAGI. The CDR3 DNA sequence: TGTGCCAGCGGCTACAGGGGGGGGTATGGCTACACCTTC. Translated, it gives CASGYRGGYGYTF.

This chain connects TRBV5-6 to TRBJ2-5; D perhaps matches TRBD2 (6 bases). This CDR3 comprises 14 residues. Germline V gene data show CDR1 as SGHDT and CDR2 as YYEEEE. Trimming took off 4 bases at V and 3 bases at J, with 13 bases between the two ends. CDR3 in amino acids: CASSDGTYKETQYF. CDR3 DNA: TGTGCCAGCAGCGACGGGACTTATAAAGAGACCCAGTACTTC.

V gene TRBV25-1 combines with J gene TRBJ1-2; 9 nucleotides line up with TRBD1. This CDR3 region has 17 residues. V was pared by 6 bases and J by 3 bases, with 14 bases of the junction left unmatched. The germline V gene encodes CDR1 MGHDK and CDR2 SYGVNS. CDR3 loop: CASSPPGQGSMHYGYTF. CDR3 sequence (DNA): TGTGCCAGCAGCCCTCCGGGACAGGGCAGCATGCACTATGGCTACACCTTC.

The chain recombines TRBV5-1 with TRBJ2-1, with D possibly being TRBD2 (6 bases). The germline V gene encodes CDR1 SGHRS and CDR2 YFSETQ. V lost 0 bases and J lost 5, with 9 bases in between. This CDR3 region has 14 residues. The CDR3 is CASSLDGLNNEQFF. As DNA, the CDR3 is TGCGCCAGCAGCTTGGATGGACTAAACAATGAGCAGTTCTTC.

V and J are TRBV19 and TRBJ1-2, with D hard to call. Germline V lookup: CDR1 LNHDA, CDR2 SQIVND (reference sequence). The CDR3 extends over 14 amino acids. Between the trimmed V and J ends, which lost 9 bases and 5 bases, there was a span of 19 bases. CDR3 DNA sequence: TGTGCCAGCCGCCTGACACAAACGTTTTATGGCTACACCTTC. Its protein is CASRLTQTFYGYTF.

The rearrangement links TRBV15 to TRBJ2-3, with D possibly TRBD2 on 6 matching bases. Germline CDR1 and CDR2: LNHNV and YYDKDF (reference sequence). Trimming stripped 3 bases from V and 0 bases from J, with 13 bases between. The CDR3 has 16 residues. In nucleotides, the CDR3 is TGTGCCACCAGCAGTGAGGGCGGGGTCAGCACAGATACGCAGTATTTT. Its protein is CATSSEGGVSTDTQYF.

The rearrangement links TRBV5-8 to TRBJ1-4; tentatively, D is TRBD1 (6 bases). The CDR3 covers 16 residues. Germline V CDR1 and CDR2: SGHTS, YDEGEE. V was shortened by 0 bases and J by 5 bases, with 14 bases between the two germline ends. As DNA, the CDR3 is TGTGCCAGCAGCTTGGATCCGGGCAGGGGAAATGAAAAACTGTTTTTT. Residues: CASSLDPGRGNEKLFF.

The V and J genes are TRBV19 and TRBJ2-7; 7 bases line up with TRBD2. Trimming removed 6 bases from V and 4 bases from J; junction bases left unmatched: 9. CDR1 is LNHDA, CDR2 SQIVND, per germline (reference sequence). This CDR3 spans 14 amino acids. The CDR3 nucleotides read TGTGCCAGTAGCCAGCCTGGGACTATTTACGAGCAGTACTTC. Protein product: CASSQPGTIYEQYF.

This clone was observed once. The chain links TRBV7-8 to TRBJ2-7, with D unclear. Germline CDR1 is SGHVS and CDR2 is FQNEAQ. CDR3 length equals 13 residues. Trimming left V 1 base short and J 3 bases short, with 7 bases between. Here the CDR3 DNA reads TGTGCCAGCAGCTTAGGGCCCAGCTACGAGCAGTACTTC. This encodes CASSLGPSYEQYF.

V is TRBV9 and J is TRBJ1-4; TRBD1 matches at 10 bases. Germline CDR1 SGDLS, CDR2 YYNGEE. The CDR3 spans 17 residues. Germline trimming cut 0 bases from V and 7 bases from J; bases unmatched to any gene: 9. DNA of the CDR3: TGTGCCAGCAGCGTAGGGGACAGGGGATCGTCGTTTGAAAAACTGTTTTTT. The encoded protein is CASSVGDRGSSFEKLFF. The whole variable domain, filled in from reference TRBV9 and TRBJ1-4, reads DSGVTQTPKHLITATGQRVTLRCSPRSGDLSVYWYQQSLDQGLQFLIQYYNGEERAKGNILERFSAQQFPDLHSELNLSSLELGDSALYFCASSVGDRGSSFEKLFFGSGTQLSVL.

The chain uses TRBV19 and TRBJ2-7, with 7 bases identical to TRBD2. The germline V gene encodes CDR1 LNHDA and CDR2 SQIVND (reference sequence). V shed 3 bases, J shed 1 base, and the junction held 9 bases outside the gene matches. CDR3 length equals 16 residues. CDR3 region: CASSISGAGDSYEQYF. The CDR3 region has the DNA TGTGCCAGTAGTATCTCCGGGGCGGGGGATTCCTACGAGCAGTACTTC. The full variable domain, in which reference TRBV19 and TRBJ2-7 provide the parts outside the CDR3, is DGGITQSPKYLFRKEGQNVTLSCEQNLNHDAMYWYRQDPGQGLRLIYYSQIVNDFQKGDIAEGYSVSREKKESFPLTVTSAQKNPTAFYLCASSISGAGDSYEQYFGPGTRLTVT.

The table lists this clone with a count of one. The gene calls are TRBV5-1 and TRBJ2-1; D call uncertain. This CDR3 spans 15 amino acids. CDR1 SGHRS and CDR2 YFSETQ come from the germline V gene. V was trimmed by 1 base and J by 0 bases, leaving 8 bases between them. The CDR3 loop reads CASSLTYSSYNEQFF. CDR3 nucleotide sequence: TGCGCCAGCAGCTTGACATACAGCTCCTACAATGAGCAGTTCTTC. Using reference TRBV5-1 and TRBJ2-1 for the parts outside the CDR3, the full variable domain is KAGVTQTPRYLIKTRGQQVTLSCSPISGHRSVSWYQQTPGQGLQFLFEYFSETQRNKGNFPGRFSGRQFSNSRSEMNVSTLELGDSALYLCASSLTYSSYNEQFFGPGTRLTVL.

This chain joins TRBV5-8 and TRBJ1-1; D is uncertain. With 0 bases removed from V and 3 bases from J, the gap between germline ends came to 9 bases. The germline V gene encodes CDR1 SGHTS and CDR2 YDEGEE. The CDR3 loop spans 14 amino acids. For the CDR3, the DNA is TGTGCCAGCAGCTTGGTCGAGGGCTACACTGAAGCTTTCTTT. Protein product: CASSLVEGYTEAFF.

The CDR3 DNA is TGTGCCAGCAGCTTAGATCCCCTCTACGAGCAGTACTTC. Protein sequence: CASSLDPLYEQYF. The V gene is TRBV11-2, the J gene TRBJ2-7; D uncertain. Trimming pared 0 bases from V and 3 bases from J, leaving 6 bases between. The CDR3 runs to 13 residues. The germline V gene encodes CDR1 SGHAT and CDR2 FQNNGV.

J is TRBJ1-4 and V is TRBV18, with D possibly TRBD1 on 5 matching bases. CDR3 size: 16 residues. Deletions cut 0 bases from V and 8 bases from J, with 16 bases between. CDR1 KGHSH and CDR2 LQKENI come from the germline V gene. The CDR3 nucleotides are TGTGCCAGCTCACCACCGTGGCAGGGAAGGGTCGAAAAACTGTTTTTT. Its translation is CASSPPWQGRVEKLFF.

On this clone itself: Other DNA sequences in this specimen translate into the identical CDR3. The V call is TRBV18, the J call TRBJ2-7; 7 nucleotides line up with TRBD1. CDR1 is KGHSH and CDR2 is LQKENI in the germline V gene. Trimming at V came to 3 bases and at J to 0 bases, leaving 2 bases not matched to a gene. This CDR3 spans 14 amino acids. CDR3 sequence reads: CASSPDRSSYEQYF. In DNA form, the CDR3 reads TGTGCCAGCTCACCGGACAGGAGCTCCTACGAGCAGTACTTC.

The J gene is TRBJ2-7, the V gene TRBV11-3, with TRBD1 identical over 12 bases. Germline values: CDR1 SGHNT, CDR2 YENEEA. Trimming took 5 bases from V and 4 from J; bases not matched to a gene: 6. The CDR3 spans 15 residues. The CDR3 DNA sequence: TGTGCCAGCAGCGCGGGGACAGGGGGCTCATACGAGCAGTACTTC. Translated, it gives CASSAGTGGSYEQYF.

The gene calls are TRBV2 and TRBJ1-4; D unclear. With 2 bases removed from V and 3 bases from J, the gap between germline ends came to 7 bases. Looked up from germline, CDR1 is SNHLY and CDR2 is FYNNEI. This CDR3 has 14 amino acids. CDR3 protein: CASSERRANEKLFF. In nucleotides, the CDR3 is TGTGCCAGCAGTGAACGGAGAGCTAATGAAAAACTGTTTTTT.

The J gene is TRBJ2-2, the V gene TRBV7-6; D may be TRBD1 (6 bases). The CDR3 loop spans 16 amino acids. CDR1 is SGHVS and CDR2 is FNYEAQ in the germline V gene. Between the trimmed V and J ends, which lost 5 bases and 5 bases, there was a span of 18 bases. CDR3 residues: CASSITQGFGTGELFF. Written as DNA, the CDR3 is TGTGCCAGCAGCATAACCCAGGGGTTTGGTACCGGGGAGCTGTTTTTT.

The V and J genes are TRBV2 and TRBJ2-5, with 8 bases aligning to TRBD1. The V gene's germline CDR1 is SNHLY and CDR2 FYNNEI. The CDR3 has 15 residues. After removal of 6 bases from V and 2 bases from J, the junction contained 8 bases not matched to a gene. CDR3 region: CASRLDRDTQETQYF. CDR3 bases: TGTGCCAGCAGACTGGACAGGGATACTCAAGAGACCCAGTACTTC.

This rearrangement joins TRBV5-5 to TRBJ1-1; no firm D call. V was trimmed by 2 bases and J by 1 base, leaving 9 bases between them. CDR1 is SGHKS, CDR2 YYEKEE, per germline (reference sequence). The CDR3 is 14 amino acids. The CDR3 DNA reads TGTGCCAGCAGCTTTGAACAGTCGAACACTGAAGCTTTCTTT. It codes for CASSFEQSNTEAFF.